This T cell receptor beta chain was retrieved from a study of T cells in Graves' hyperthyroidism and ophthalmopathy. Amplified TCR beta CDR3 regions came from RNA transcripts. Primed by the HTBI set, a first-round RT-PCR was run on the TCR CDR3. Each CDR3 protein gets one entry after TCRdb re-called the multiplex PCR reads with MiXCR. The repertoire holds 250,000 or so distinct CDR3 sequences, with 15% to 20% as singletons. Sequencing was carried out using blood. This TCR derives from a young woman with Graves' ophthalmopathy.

The CDR3 protein is CASSLGTSGSVDTQYF. In DNA form, the CDR3 reads TGTGCCAGCAGCTTAGGGACTAGCGGGAGCGTAGATACGCAGTATTTT. The J gene is TRBJ2-3, the V gene TRBV11-3, with 13 nucleotides matching TRBD2. Per germline, CDR1 SGHNT and CDR2 YENEEA. J gave up 5 bases and V 1 base, and 3 bases lay outside the gene matches. The CDR3 extends over 16 amino acids.